Each of the 9 T cell receptor beta chains below was sequenced from the same sample in a study of Ad26.COV2.S vaccination and SARS-CoV-2 variants. Treatment: around 19 received Ad26.COV2.S at low or high dose, single or two shots; five or six received placebo; per-sample allocation not given. Samples analyzed were those drawn on day 63 after the first vaccine or placebo injection. The protocol was immunoSEQ multiplex PCR, while the TCRdb copy is restricted to in-frame clones and leaves out a portion. The repertoire consists of about 440,000 clones, with about nine tenths occurring once and the leading ten covering more than 3.5%. Sequencing used peripheral blood, obtained in a trial of Ad26.COV2.S vaccine versus placebo. Receptors originate from a person aged 18-65 years who received the Ad26.COV2.S COVID-19 vaccine or a placebo.

This chain uses TRBV15 with TRBJ2-7; either TRBD1 or TRBD2 may supply D (5 bases each). The CDR3 length is 13 residues. With 5 bases removed from V and 2 bases from J, the gap between germline ends came to 10 bases. The germline V gene encodes CDR1 LNHNV and CDR2 YYDKDF (reference sequence). For the CDR3, the DNA is TGTGCCACCAGCGGGACGGTTACCTACGAGCAGTACTTC. As protein: CATSGTVTYEQYF.

CDR3 loop: CAVLASNTGELFF. DNA for the CDR3: TGTGCCGTGCTAGCTTCGAACACCGGGGAGCTGTTTTTT. The chain links TRBV28 to TRBJ2-2; weak D call: TRBD2 (5 bases). The V gene lost 11 bases and the J gene lost 0 bases, with 10 bases spanning the gap. Germline loops: CDR1 MDHEN, CDR2 SYDVKM. CDR3 length equals 13 residues.

This chain uses TRBV7-8 with TRBJ2-3; maybe TRBD1 (5 bases). V dropped 1 base and J dropped 2 bases, with 10 bases sitting between them. CDR3 length: 15 residues. Germline CDR1 is SGHVS and CDR2 is FQNEAQ. CDR3 loop: CASSLVVTDTDTQYF. As DNA, the CDR3 is TGTGCCAGCAGCTTAGTGGTGACAGACACAGATACGCAGTATTTT.

This chain uses TRBV2 with TRBJ2-3; D unclear. Trimming took 6 bases from V and 5 from J, leaving 6 bases between them. This CDR3 region has 11 residues. CDR1 is SNHLY, CDR2 FYNNEI, per germline. The CDR3 is CASRVQDTQYF. In DNA, the CDR3 is TGTGCCAGCAGAGTCCAAGATACGCAGTATTTT.

This rearrangement joins TRBV13 to TRBJ1-4; D is possibly TRBD1 (6 bases). This CDR3 comprises 14 residues. The germline V gene encodes CDR1 PRHDT and CDR2 FYEKMQ (reference sequence). V lost 3 bases to trimming and J lost 2 bases, with 7 bases between them. The CDR3 nucleotides are TGTGCCAGCAGCTTTGGACAGACTAATGAAAAACTGTTTTTT. Encoded protein: CASSFGQTNEKLFF.

The chain links TRBV19 to TRBJ2-1; 10 positions agree with TRBD2. The junction had 10 bases not matched to a gene; V was cut back by 5 bases and J by 6 bases. Germline lookup yields CDR1 LNHDA and CDR2 SQIVND (reference sequence). CDR3 length: 16 residues. CDR3: CASSVYLAGDVNEQFF. In nucleotides, the CDR3 is TGTGCCAGTAGTGTTTATCTAGCGGGAGACGTCAATGAGCAGTTCTTC. The complete variable domain, with remaining parts taken from reference TRBV19 and TRBJ2-1, reads DGGITQSPKYLFRKEGQNVTLSCEQNLNHDAMYWYRQDPGQGLRLIYYSQIVNDFQKGDIAEGYSVSREKKESFPLTVTSAQKNPTAFYLCASSVYLAGDVNEQFFGPGTRLTVL.

The chain links TRBV6-1 to TRBJ2-1, with 9 positions matching TRBD2. The germline V gene encodes CDR1 MNHNS and CDR2 SASEGT. Trimming removed 2 bases from V and 8 bases from J; junction bases left unmatched: 7. This CDR3 region has 15 residues. This CDR3 is CASSESSGSRDEQFF. CDR3 coding DNA: TGTGCCAGCAGTGAAAGTAGCGGGAGTAGAGATGAGCAGTTCTTC.

The chain joins TRBV19 to TRBJ2-1; the match to TRBD2 covers 7 bases. The CDR3 covers 15 residues. Unmatched junction bases numbered 4, after V lost 3 bases and J lost 2 bases. Germline V gene data show CDR1 as LNHDA and CDR2 as SQIVND (reference sequence). The CDR3 here is CASSMTSLTYNEQFF. In DNA form, the CDR3 reads TGTGCCAGTAGTATGACTAGCCTCACCTACAATGAGCAGTTCTTC. The full variable domain, in which reference TRBV19 and TRBJ2-1 provide the parts outside the CDR3, is DGGITQSPKYLFRKEGQNVTLSCEQNLNHDAMYWYRQDPGQGLRLIYYSQIVNDFQKGDIAEGYSVSREKKESFPLTVTSAQKNPTAFYLCASSMTSLTYNEQFFGPGTRLTVL.

This chain connects TRBV7-8 to TRBJ1-1; no definite D call. This CDR3 spans 13 amino acids. The germline V and J ends were trimmed by 1 base and 4 bases, with 7 bases remaining between them. Germline values: CDR1 SGHVS, CDR2 FQNEAQ. CDR3 coding DNA: TGTGCCAGCAGCTTAGTTTGGGGCACTGAAGCTTTCTTT. Protein product: CASSLVWGTEAFF.